A selection of T cell receptor beta chains follows, all from one sample in a study of neurological immune-mediated disorders. TCRdb re-analysed the 5' RACE reads in MiXCR, keeping a single row per CDR3 protein. The sample includes under 40,000 distinct CDR3 sequences, 13% of them seen just once. The sample consisted of PBMCs. The receptors stem from a woman aged 40 to 55 in good health. The CDR3 runs from the conserved cysteine through the conserved F or W. The D gene is left open where the match is weak. Size is omitted from some rows. Given values are once, few, many or a class for expanded clones.

>TRBV6-2/TRBV6-3|TRBJ2-3|.|.
TGTGCCAGCAGTTACCCCGAGGGGGTTCGGGCAGATACGCAGTATTTT
CASSYPEGVRADTQYF
>TRBV10-3|TRBJ1-6|many|.
TGTGCCATCAGTGGGTCGGGACACGGAGGTTCACCCCTCCACTTT
CAISGSGHGGSPLHF
>TRBV20-1|TRBJ2-1|many|TRBD2
TGCAGTGCTAGAGGTTCCCTAGCGGACTCTCGCTCCTACAATGAGCAGTTCTTC
CSARGSLADSRSYNEQFF
>TRBV29-1|TRBJ2-3|many|.
TGCAGCGCGATGAGAGGCTTGGGCACAGATACGCAGTATTTT
CSAMRGLGTDTQYF
>TRBV12-3/TRBV12-4|TRBJ2-7|.|.
TGTGCCAGCAGTTTCTCCGCCGGTAGTCGTGCCTCCTACGAGCAGTACTTC
CASSFSAGSRASYEQYF
>TRBV20-1|TRBJ2-7|many|.
TGCAGTGCTAGAGGGACAGAGAGCTCCTACGAGCAGTACTTC
CSARGTESSYEQYF
>TRBV10-2|TRBJ1-1|many|TRBD1
TGCGCCAGCCGGGACAGGACTGAAGCTTTCTTT
CASRDRTEAFF
>TRBV10-3|TRBJ2-1|many|.
TGTGCCATCAGTCGGTCCCAGGCAAACCTGTACAATGAGCAGTTCTTC
CAISRSQANLYNEQFF
>TRBV5-1|TRBJ2-1|many|.
TGCGCCAGCGCGCCGGGGGATAGTTCCTACAATGAGCAGTTCTTC
CASAPGDSSYNEQFF
>TRBV6-2/TRBV6-3|TRBJ1-6|many|.
TGTGCCAGCAGGAAGAACAGGGCCAATTCACCCCTCCACTTT
CASRKNRANSPLHF
>TRBV12-3/TRBV12-4|TRBJ1-5|many|.
TGTGCCAGCAGTTTGGGGCTCGGAAACAGTTATAGCAATCAGCCCCAGCATTTT
CASSLGLGNSYSNQPQHF
>TRBV18|TRBJ1-1|.|.
TGTGTCAACTCACCACGAAGGGAAATAACTGAAGCTTTCTTT
CVNSPRREITEAFF
>TRBV4-3|TRBJ2-7|many|TRBD2
TGCGCCAGCAGCCAAGGGCGGGCTAGCGGAACCTACGAGCAGTACTTC
CASSQGRASGTYEQYF
>TRBV29-1|TRBJ1-1|many|.
TGCAGCGTTGAACGCGAAACTGAAGCTTTCTTT
CSVERETEAFF
>TRBV10-3|TRBJ2-1|many|.
TGTGCCATCAGCGCGCCAAACTACAATGAGCAGTTCTTC
CAISAPNYNEQFF
>TRBV3-1|TRBJ2-1|many|TRBD2
TGTGCCAGCAGCCAAGTCACGGAAGCGGGGGGCCGGAGCTCCTACAATGAGCAGTTCTTC
CASSQVTEAGGRSSYNEQFF
>TRBV5-1|TRBJ2-5|many|TRBD1
TGCGCCAGCAGCGGGGGACAGCGCCAAGAGACCCAGTACTTC
CASSGGQRQETQYF
>TRBV12-3/TRBV12-4|TRBJ1-2|many|TRBD1
TGTGCCAGCAGTTTAGTCGTTCAGGGGGGCGGCTATGGCTACACCTTC
CASSLVVQGGGYGYTF
>TRBV5-5|TRBJ2-5|many|.
TGTGCCAGCAGAGGGGAGTTGGGGACGACCCAGTACTTC
CASRGELGTTQYF
>TRBV5-1|TRBJ2-3|many|TRBD2
TGCGCCAGCAGCTGGTCCAGCGGGGGGGACACAGATACGCAGTATTTT
CASSWSSGGDTDTQYF
>TRBV7-3|TRBJ2-2|many|.
TGTGCCAGCAGCTTTCATAGTGGCTCGAACACCGGGGAGCTGTTTTTT
CASSFHSGSNTGELFF
>TRBV9|TRBJ2-2|.|.
TGTGCCAACAGCGCCCGAACTTCTCTAACCGGGGAGCTGTTTTTT
CANSARTSLTGELFF
>TRBV7-2|TRBJ2-7|many|.
TGTGCCAGCACCCAAACGGTCTCACGCTACGAGCAGTACTTC
CASTQTVSRYEQYF
>TRBV9|TRBJ2-4|many|TRBD2
TGTGCCAGCAGCGTAGAAGCGGGAGGGCCCAACATTCAGTACTTC
CASSVEAGGPNIQYF
>TRBV20-1|TRBJ2-7|.|TRBD2
TGCAGTGCTATCGGCCTAGCGGGGGGGCGGGGCTACGAGCAGTACTTC
CSAIGLAGGRGYEQYF
>TRBV5-1|TRBJ2-3|many|.
TGCGCCAGCAGCTTGGTGGCGGGGCGTTCCACAGATACGCAGTATTTT
CASSLVAGRSTDTQYF
>TRBV3-1|TRBJ1-2|many|.
TGTGCCAGCAGCCAAGATAGGCGCTCATATGGCTACACCTTC
CASSQDRRSYGYTF
>TRBV6-1|TRBJ1-5|many|TRBD1
TGTGCCAGCAGTCCCGGACAGGGTAAGCCCCAGCATTTT
CASSPGQGKPQHF
>TRBV7-2|TRBJ1-5|many|.
TGTGCCAGCAGCTCCCACGGAGGGGTACCGAACCCGTATCAGCCCCAGCATTTT
CASSSHGGVPNPYQPQHF
>TRBV5-1|TRBJ1-1|many|TRBD1
TGCGCCAGCACCCAGGGGGCGAACACTGAAGCTTTCTTT
CASTQGANTEAFF
>TRBV6-1|TRBJ2-7|many|.
TGTGCCCGGGGGCCCCGGGGGCGTACCTACGAGCAGTACTTC
CARGPRGRTYEQYF
>TRBV6-5|TRBJ1-2|many|.
TGTGCCAGCAGTACCTGGAGAGCAAATGGCTACACCTTC
CASSTWRANGYTF
>TRBV6-1|TRBJ1-1|many|TRBD1
TGTGCCAGCAGTGAATTCACAGGGGACACTGAAGCTTTCTTT
CASSEFTGDTEAFF
>TRBV4-3|TRBJ2-2|many|TRBD2
TGCGCCAGCAGCCAAGAGGGACTAGCGGGAACCGGGGAGCTGTTTTTT
CASSQEGLAGTGELFF
>TRBV19|TRBJ2-1|few|.
TGTGCCAGTAGTATAGCCCCAGGGACCAATGAGCAGTTCTTC
CASSIAPGTNEQFF
>TRBV12-3/TRBV12-4|TRBJ2-3|many|.
TGTGCCAGCCTCAAGTCGGGTCAAGATACGCAGTATTTT
CASLKSGQDTQYF
>TRBV18|TRBJ2-1|many|.
TGTGCCAGCTCACGCTCCGGGACCAATGAGCAGTTCTTC
CASSRSGTNEQFF
>TRBV15|TRBJ2-7|many|.
TGTGCCACCAGCACCTTTTACGGTGAAAGCTCCTACGAGCAGTACTTC
CATSTFYGESSYEQYF
>TRBV5-1|TRBJ2-3|many|.
TGCGCCAGCAGCTTAAGCGGAACAGATACGCAGTATTTT
CASSLSGTDTQYF
>TRBV19|TRBJ2-1|many|TRBD2
TGTGCCAGTAGTATTTTGGGCGGGAGCAATGAGCAGTTCTTC
CASSILGGSNEQFF
>TRBV5-6|TRBJ1-2|many|TRBD1
TGTGCCAGCAGCCCCCAGGGACAGACTGACTATGGCTACACCTTC
CASSPQGQTDYGYTF